This TCR delta chain was recovered during a study of gamma-delta chains in newborns, infants, children. For the study at large: Microbial exposure reportedly drives polyclonal innate γδ T cell expansion after birth.

The ends lost 0 bases at V and 2 bases at J; junction bases unmatched: 6. Germline V gives CDR1 TSWWSYY, CDR2 QGS. The CDR3 has 16 residues. This clone turned up a few times. TCRdb reanalyzed the reads using CATT. The top ten clones hold approximately 16% of a sample with over 4,000 delta-chain clones, 6.2% of them seen once. The TCR was taken from a child who was a newborn, infant or young child, either healthy, febrile or measles-vaccinated (not recorded which). The sequencing input was blood. V and J are TRDV1 and TRDJ1, with 7 nucleotides matching TRDD3. CDR3 sequence reads: CALGELAPGDTDKLIF. The CDR3 DNA sequence: TGTGCTCTTGGGGAACTGGCCCCGGGGGATACCGATAAACTCATCTTT.